This TCR beta chain was identified during a study of early T cells in non-severe SARS-CoV-2 infection. Across the study: Chains from this unsorted whole-blood bulk RNA could not be paired.

In the library, individual cDNA molecules carried attached unique molecular identifiers. Each CDR3 protein is one row after TCRdb ran MiXCR on the 5' RACE reads. The repertoire has some 41,000 distinct CDR3 sequences, about 23% of them found once; the top ten carry 4.5% to 5%. J was trimmed by 6 bases and V by 5 bases; bases with no gene match: 16. CDR3 length: 17 residues. The V gene's germline CDR1 is SGHNT and CDR2 YENEEA. Notes on this clonotype: Its specificity is not known.

Whole-study results and caveats: The matching step, a VDJdb search, favored anti-spike CD8 responses and missed private and CD4 specificities.

This sequence joins TRBV11-3 and TRBJ2-3, with 8 bases identical to TRBD2. Sequences were derived from whole blood, sampled at baseline. This TCR derives from an adult who was a healthcare worker with PCR-confirmed SARS-CoV-2 infection or an uninfected control (not recorded which). CDR3 in amino acids: CASSNRRAGDYGDTQYF. CDR3 bases: TGTGCCAGCAGCAACCGACGAGCGGGGGACTACGGTGATACGCAGTATTTT.